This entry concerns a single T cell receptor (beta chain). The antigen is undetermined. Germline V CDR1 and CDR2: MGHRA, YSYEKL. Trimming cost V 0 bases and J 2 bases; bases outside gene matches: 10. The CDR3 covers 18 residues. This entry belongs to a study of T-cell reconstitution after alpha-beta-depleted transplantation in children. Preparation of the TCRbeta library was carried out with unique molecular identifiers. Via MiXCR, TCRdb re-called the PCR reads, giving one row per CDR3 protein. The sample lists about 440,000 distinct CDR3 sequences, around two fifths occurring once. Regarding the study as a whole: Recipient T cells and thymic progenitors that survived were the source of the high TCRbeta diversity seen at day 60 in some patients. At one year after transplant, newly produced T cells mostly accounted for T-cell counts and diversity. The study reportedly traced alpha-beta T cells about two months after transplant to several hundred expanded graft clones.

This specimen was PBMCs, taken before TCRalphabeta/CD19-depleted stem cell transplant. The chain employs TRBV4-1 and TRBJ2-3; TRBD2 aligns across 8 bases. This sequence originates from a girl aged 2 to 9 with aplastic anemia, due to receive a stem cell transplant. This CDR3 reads CASSQDPPEGLVTDTQYF. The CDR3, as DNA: TGCGCCAGCAGCCAAGATCCCCCCGAGGGACTAGTCACAGATACGCAGTATTTT.